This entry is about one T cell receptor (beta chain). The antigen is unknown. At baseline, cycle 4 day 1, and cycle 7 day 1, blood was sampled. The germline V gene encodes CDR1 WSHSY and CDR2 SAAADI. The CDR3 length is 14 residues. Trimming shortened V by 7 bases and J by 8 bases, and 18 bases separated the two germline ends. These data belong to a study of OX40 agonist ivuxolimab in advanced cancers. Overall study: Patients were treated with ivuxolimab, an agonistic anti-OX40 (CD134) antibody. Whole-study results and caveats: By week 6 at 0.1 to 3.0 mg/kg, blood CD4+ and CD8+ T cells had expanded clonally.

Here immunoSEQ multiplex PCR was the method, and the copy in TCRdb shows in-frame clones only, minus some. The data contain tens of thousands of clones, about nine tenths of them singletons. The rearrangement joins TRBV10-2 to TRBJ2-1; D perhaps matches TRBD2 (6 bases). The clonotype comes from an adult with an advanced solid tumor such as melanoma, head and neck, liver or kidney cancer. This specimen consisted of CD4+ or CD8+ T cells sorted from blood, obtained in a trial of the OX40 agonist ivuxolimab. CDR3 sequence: CASTQGISGDEQFF. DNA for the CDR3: TGCGCCAGCACTCAGGGTATTTCGGGGGATGAGCAGTTCTTC.